One sample yielded the 22 T cell receptor beta chains listed below, sequenced in a study of radiation and T cells in renal cell carcinoma. Assay: immunoSEQ multiplex PCR; the TCRdb copy retains only in-frame clones and omits some. The sample comprises approximately 92,000 clones, around 85% of which are singletons, and approximately 8.8% rests with the top ten. As for time point: blood 4 weeks post-SBRT, at nephrectomy. As for treatment: 15 Gy SBRT to primary tumor, nephrectomy 4 weeks later. The material was blood, obtained from a patient whose treatment included radiotherapy and nephrectomy. These receptors all stem from a man aged 45-65 years with renal cell carcinoma.

The gene calls are TRBV10-3 and TRBJ2-1; D call uncertain. Trimming left V 2 bases short and J 0 bases short, with 5 bases between. The CDR3 totals 14 residues. Germline lookup yields CDR1 ENHRY and CDR2 SYGVKD. This chain's CDR3 is CAISETNSYNEQFF. In DNA form, the CDR3 reads TGTGCCATCAGTGAGACGAACTCCTACAATGAGCAGTTCTTC.

The V call is TRBV11-2, the J call TRBJ2-7; D not resolved. Germline V gives CDR1 SGHAT, CDR2 FQNNGV. The V gene lost 3 bases and the J gene lost 3 bases, with 15 bases spanning the gap. This CDR3 spans 15 amino acids. The DNA of the CDR3 is TGTGCCAGCAGCTTGTTTTTGGGAAATTTCTACGAGCAGTACTTC. Amino acid sequence: CASSLFLGNFYEQYF.

This chain links TRBV7-8 with TRBJ2-7; D perhaps matches TRBD1 (6 bases). From germline, CDR1 is SGHVS and CDR2 FQNEAQ. Trimming pared 5 bases from V and 6 bases from J, leaving 20 bases between. The CDR3 loop spans 15 amino acids. CDR3 sequence (DNA): TGTGCCAGCAGCACCACCCGAGGGGGTACTTCCGAGCAGTACTTC. Residues: CASSTTRGGTSEQYF.

The chain links TRBV6-1 to TRBJ2-7, with 14 bases aligning to TRBD2. From germline, CDR1 is MNHNS and CDR2 SASEGT. The CDR3 contains 14 residues. V lost 6 bases, J lost 6 bases, and 4 bases stayed unmatched. CDR3 sequence: CASRGTSGSLEQYF. As DNA, the CDR3 is TGTGCCAGCAGAGGGACTAGCGGGAGTCTCGAGCAGTACTTC.

The V and J genes are TRBV28 and TRBJ2-2; 8 nucleotides align to TRBD1. CDR3 length: 15 residues. Germline V gene lookup returns CDR1 MDHEN and CDR2 SYDVKM. V gave up 2 bases and J gave up 4 bases; unmatched junction bases: 3. The chain's CDR3 is CASSLIGTGTGELFF. CDR3 bases: TGTGCCAGCAGTTTAATTGGGACAGGCACCGGGGAGCTGTTTTTT.

The rearrangement joins TRBV28 to TRBJ2-5; D gene ambiguous. The better agreement between TRBJ2-7 and the DNA end casts doubt on the J call. Germline V gene sequence: CDR1 MDHEN, CDR2 SYDVKM. This CDR3 region has 16 residues. CDR3 nucleotides: TGTGCCAGCAGTTTGCGAAGGGATCAGGCGTACTACGAGCAGTACTTC. It codes for CASSLRRDQAYYEQYF.

This clone has just a few counts. This rearrangement joins TRBV2 to TRBJ1-2, with no clear D. Per germline, CDR1 SNHLY and CDR2 FYNNEI. CDR3 length equals 13 residues. V lost 4 bases to trimming and J lost 4 bases, with 10 bases between them. DNA for the CDR3: TGTGCCAGCAGTGGTACAGCGACCTATGGCTACACCTTC. It encodes CASSGTATYGYTF.

The chain carries TRBV15 and TRBJ1-2, with D uncertain. CDR1 and CDR2 (germline): LNHNV, YYDKDF (reference sequence). The CDR3 totals 15 residues. Between the trimmed V and J ends, which lost 1 base and 3 bases, there was a span of 12 bases. The CDR3 DNA follows: TGTGCCACCAGCAGAGGGCGGGGAACGGACTATGGCTACACCTTC. Amino acid sequence: CATSRGRGTDYGYTF.

This chain uses TRBV7-8 with TRBJ1-1, with TRBD1 matching over 9 bases. The CDR3 is 15 residues long. CDR1 is SGHVS and CDR2 is FQNEAQ in the germline V gene. The V segment lost 5 bases and the J segment 5 bases; nucleotides outside the gene matches: 9. The CDR3 nucleotides are TGTGCCAGCAGCACATACAGGGGGCAAGGGACTGAAGCTTTCTTT. Translated, it gives CASSTYRGQGTEAFF.

V usage is TRBV19 and J usage is TRBJ1-2; a possible D gene is TRBD1 (5 bases). V shed 11 bases and J shed 5 bases, with 15 bases lying between them. CDR1 is LNHDA, CDR2 SQIVND, per germline (reference sequence). There are 12 residues in the CDR3. The CDR3 spells CASSRGSYGYTF. The DNA for the CDR3 is TGTGCCTCCAGTCGGGGGAGTTATGGCTACACCTTC. The full variable domain, rest sourced from reference TRBV19 and TRBJ1-2, is DGGITQSPKYLFRKEGQNVTLSCEQNLNHDAMYWYRQDPGQGLRLIYYSQIVNDFQKGDIAEGYSVSREKKESFPLTVTSAQKNPTAFYLCASSRGSYGYTFGSGTRLTVV.

This chain links TRBV10-3 with TRBJ1-6; D not certain. Looked up from germline, CDR1 is ENHRY and CDR2 is SYGVKD. V lost 10 bases, J lost 5 bases, and 12 bases lay in between. This CDR3 contains 13 residues. CDR3 bases: TGTGCCAGCATGTCGGCGGATAATTCACCCCTCCACTTT. It translates to CASMSADNSPLHF.

This clone was seen a single time. The V and J genes are TRBV5-1 and TRBJ2-2; D perhaps matches TRBD1 (6 bases). Germline assignment: CDR1 SGHRS and CDR2 YFSETQ. V was cut by 4 bases and J by 2 bases, with 15 bases left in between. This CDR3 region has 16 residues. DNA for the CDR3: TGCGCCAGCAGCGGATGGGGGCTGGCCAACACCGGGGAGCTGTTTTTT. This encodes CASSGWGLANTGELFF.

The chain uses TRBV2 and TRBJ1-2; 8 positions agree with TRBD1. V was pared by 7 bases and J by 1 base, with 5 bases of the junction left unmatched. Germline CDR1 reads SNHLY; CDR2 reads FYNNEI. The CDR3 loop spans 14 amino acids. CDR3 residues: CASNQGALNYGYTF. The CDR3 DNA is TGTGCCAGCAACCAGGGGGCCCTTAACTATGGCTACACCTTC.

With regard to this clone: Sequence at one end of the junction differs from germline and may be a read error. The rearrangement uses TRBV30 and TRBJ1-1, with D possibly being TRBD1 (5 bases). The CDR3 contains 15 residues. From germline, CDR1 is GTSNPN and CDR2 SVGIG (reference sequence). CDR3 in amino acids: CAWRAPGPLNAEAFF. CDR3 DNA sequence: TGTGCCTGGAGAGCCCCGGGACCCTTGAACGCTGAAGCTTTCTTT.

The chain combines TRBV5-1 with TRBJ2-2, with 14 bases identical to TRBD2. The CDR3 runs to 16 residues. Germline V gene sequence: CDR1 SGHRS, CDR2 YFSETQ. Trimming cost V 4 bases and J 5 bases; bases outside gene matches: 4. This CDR3 is CASSLTSGGATGELFF. The CDR3 nucleotides are TGCGCCAGCAGCCTGACTAGCGGGGGGGCAACCGGGGAGCTGTTTTTT. Based on the CDR3 plus reference TRBV5-1 and TRBJ2-2, the full variable domain is KAGVTQTPRYLIKTRGQQVTLSCSPISGHRSVSWYQQTPGQGLQFLFEYFSETQRNKGNFPGRFSGRQFSNSRSEMNVSTLELGDSALYLCASSLTSGGATGELFFGEGSRLTVL.

The chain is built from TRBV7-2 and TRBJ2-3; D possibly matches TRBD1 or TRBD2 (5 bases each). V lost 4 bases, J lost 0 bases, and 8 bases lay in between. The CDR3 has 14 amino acids. Germline assignment: CDR1 SGHTA and CDR2 FQGNSA. The CDR3 is CASSSGASTDTQYF. The CDR3 nucleotides read TGTGCCAGCAGCTCCGGGGCTAGCACAGATACGCAGTATTTT.

The chain links TRBV30 to TRBJ1-1; tentative D call: TRBD1 (5 bases). Germline CDR1 reads GTSNPN; CDR2 reads SVGIG (reference sequence). This CDR3 spans 14 amino acids. V lost 0 bases to trimming and J lost 0 bases, with 8 bases between them. The CDR3 DNA follows: TGTGCCTGGAGTGTTCGGGGGTTGAACACTGAAGCTTTCTTT. This sequence encodes CAWSVRGLNTEAFF. Filled out from reference TRBV30 and TRBJ1-1, the complete variable domain reads SQTIHQWPATLVQPVGSPLSLECTVEGTSNPNLYWYRQAAGRGLQLLFYSVGIGQISSEVPQNLSASRPQDRQFILSSKKLLLSDSGFYLCAWSVRGLNTEAFFGQGTRLTVV.

The chain uses TRBV10-3 and TRBJ1-1; TRBD1 is a possible D gene (5 bases). V was pared by 7 bases and J by 0 bases, with 15 bases between. The CDR3 is made up of 15 amino acids. Germline V gene sequence: CDR1 ENHRY, CDR2 SYGVKD. The CDR3 region is CAINRDDDLNTEAFF. The CDR3 coding sequence is TGTGCCATCAATCGGGACGACGATTTGAACACTGAAGCTTTCTTT.

The rearrangement joins TRBV5-1 to TRBJ2-2; TRBD2 agrees at 11 bases. Per germline, CDR1 SGHRS and CDR2 YFSETQ. The CDR3 has 16 residues. With V trimmed by 4 bases and J by 6 bases, 8 bases remained unmatched. Here the CDR3 DNA reads TGCGCCAGCAGCCCGCCGGGACTAGCGGTTTCCGGGGAGCTGTTTTTT. Amino acids: CASSPPGLAVSGELFF.

The V gene is TRBV6-6, the J gene TRBJ2-1; D not certain. Germline CDR1 MNHNY, CDR2 SVGAGI (reference sequence). The CDR3 totals 10 residues. Written as DNA, the CDR3 is TGTGCGTCCTTTTTGGATGAGCAGTTCTTC. This gives the protein CASFLDEQFF.

V and J are TRBV5-1 and TRBJ1-6; 7 bases are a match to TRBD1. Losses at the gene ends were 4 bases for V and 8 bases for J; bases not matched to a gene: 15. This CDR3 has 17 amino acids. Per the germline V gene, CDR1 is SGHRS and CDR2 is YFSETQ. The CDR3 DNA reads as TGCGCCAGCAGCCTGAACCTACAGGGGTTTACATATTCACCCCTCCACTTT. Translating gives CASSLNLQGFTYSPLHF.

This chain links TRBV18 with TRBJ2-5; TRBD1 agrees at 10 bases. Germline V gene data show CDR1 as KGHSH and CDR2 as LQKENI. The CDR3 sequence is 15 residues long. V lost 4 bases and J lost 4; bases outside the gene matches: 6. CDR3 protein: CASSQRDRGGETQYF. The CDR3 nucleotides read TGTGCCAGCTCACAGAGGGACAGGGGAGGAGAGACCCAGTACTTC. The variable domain in full, completed from reference TRBV18 and TRBJ2-5, reads NAGVMQNPRHLVRRRGQEARLRCSPMKGHSHVYWYRQLPEEGLKFMVYLQKENIIDESGMPKERFSAEFPKEGPSILRIQQVVRGDSAAYFCASSQRDRGGETQYFGPGTRLLVL.